Below are 29 T cell receptor beta chains sequenced from a single sample in a study of T cell responses to AZD1222 COVID-19 vaccine. The method was immunoSEQ multiplex PCR; TCRdb's version includes in-frame clones alone and lacks a portion of them. This table has 130,000 or so clones, more than 85% appearing once. The sample here was peripheral blood, taken 28 days after the second AZD1222 dose. The receptors here all came from an adult who received the AZD1222 COVID-19 vaccine.

The CDR3 reads CARPPGGGYGYTF. DNA of the CDR3: TGTGCCAGGCCCCCAGGGGGCGGCTATGGCTACACCTTC. The chain links TRBV3-1 (or the pseudogene TRBV3-2) to TRBJ1-2; 8 nucleotides align to TRBD1. V dropped 9 bases and J dropped 4; count of bases not matched to a gene: 7. The germline gives CDR1 LGHDT, CDR2 YNNKEL (reference sequence). The CDR3 is 13 residues long.

V usage is TRBV3-1 (or the pseudogene TRBV3-2) and J usage is TRBJ1-1; TRBD1 might be the D (6 bases). Germline V lookup: CDR1 LGHDT, CDR2 YNNKEL (reference sequence). The CDR3 has 15 residues. V lost 2 bases, J lost 6 bases, and 16 bases lay in between. The CDR3 reads CASSQSGGLFPEAFF. CDR3 DNA sequence: TGTGCCAGCAGCCAAAGTGGGGGGCTATTCCCTGAAGCTTTCTTT.

This clone has just one count. The CDR3 DNA reads as TGTGCCAGCAGTGACTCTATTGCGGTTGGCTACAATGAGCAGTTCTTC. It codes for CASSDSIAVGYNEQFF. The gene calls are TRBV6-4 and TRBJ2-1; D remains ambiguous. This CDR3 has 16 residues. Germline CDR1 MRHNA, CDR2 SNTAGT. The germline V and J ends were trimmed by 0 bases and 3 bases, with 12 bases remaining between them.

The rearrangement links TRBV9 to TRBJ2-3, with D maybe TRBD2 (6 bases). This CDR3 has 15 residues. Germline lookup yields CDR1 SGDLS and CDR2 YYNGEE. V lost 0 bases and J lost 1, with 9 bases in between. The CDR3 loop reads CASSVGGDGTDTQYF. The DNA for the CDR3 is TGTGCCAGCAGCGTAGGGGGGGATGGCACAGATACGCAGTATTTT.

V gene TRBV29-1 combines with J gene TRBJ2-3; no reliable D call. Germline CDR1 and CDR2: SQVTM and ANQGSEA. This CDR3 comprises 11 residues. Trimming stripped 5 bases from V and 14 bases from J, with 17 bases between. CDR3 in DNA: TGCAGCGTTCTGGACCTATTCTATAGGTATTTT. It is translated as CSVLDLFYRYF.

V is TRBV18 and J is TRBJ2-5; D is unclear. The germline V gene has CDR1 KGHSH and CDR2 LQKENI. V shed 0 bases and J shed 7 bases, with 12 bases lying between them. CDR3 size: 14 residues. CDR3 coding DNA: TGTGCCAGCTCACCACCTCAGTCCCAGGCGACCCAGTACTTC. It codes for CASSPPQSQATQYF.

The chain carries TRBV14 and TRBJ2-1; 14 nucleotides agree with TRBD2. The V segment lost 4 bases and the J segment 4 bases; nucleotides outside the gene matches: 3. Germline loops: CDR1 SGHDN, CDR2 FVKESK. The CDR3 totals 16 residues. This chain's CDR3 is CASSPRLAGGYNEQFF. The CDR3 nucleotides are TGTGCCAGCAGCCCCAGACTAGCGGGGGGGTACAATGAGCAGTTCTTC.

This clone was seen a single time. The J gene is TRBJ2-1, the V gene TRBV2; 7 nucleotides line up with TRBD2. Trimming took 10 bases from V and 4 from J; bases not matched to a gene: 4. In germline, CDR1 is SNHLY, CDR2 FYNNEI. This CDR3 is 12 amino acids long. Here the CDR3 reads CATRTRYNEQFF. CDR3 DNA sequence: TGTGCCACCAGGACTAGATACAATGAGCAGTTCTTC.

The rearrangement uses TRBV9 and TRBJ1-1, with D hard to call. The V end lost 3 bases, the J end lost 0 bases, and 6 bases lay between the germline ends. The CDR3 is made up of 13 amino acids. From germline, CDR1 is SGDLS and CDR2 YYNGEE. The CDR3 DNA reads as TGTGCCAGCAGCGACAGAGTGAACACTGAAGCTTTCTTT. This sequence encodes CASSDRVNTEAFF.

The J gene is TRBJ2-1, the V gene TRBV5-4; 9 bases map to TRBD1. Germline V lookup: CDR1 SGHNT, CDR2 YYREEE (reference sequence). The CDR3 is 15 residues long. V shed 5 bases and J 2 bases; nucleotides not matched to a gene: 5. In DNA form, the CDR3 reads TGTGCCAGCAGTGCCGGGACAGGGCCCTACAATGAGCAGTTCTTC. This sequence encodes CASSAGTGPYNEQFF.

This chain uses TRBV3-1 (or the pseudogene TRBV3-2) with TRBJ2-2, with D possibly TRBD2 on 6 matching bases. Trimming stripped 0 bases from V and 5 bases from J, with 7 bases between. The CDR3 runs 14 residues. Looked up from germline, CDR1 is LGHDT and CDR2 is YNNKEL (reference sequence). This chain's CDR3 is CASSQDAGTGELFF. The CDR3 DNA sequence: TGTGCCAGCAGCCAAGATGCGGGAACCGGGGAGCTGTTTTTT.

The chain recombines TRBV9 with TRBJ2-3; D might be TRBD2 (5 bases). The V and J ends lost 9 bases and 0 bases respectively, with 14 bases between them. Germline V CDR1 and CDR2: SGDLS, YYNGEE. The CDR3 consists of 14 residues. The CDR3 reads CATTSGSSTDTQYF. As DNA, the CDR3 is TGTGCCACCACCTCGGGGAGTAGCACAGATACGCAGTATTTT.

This chain joins TRBV7-2 and TRBJ2-1; D may be TRBD1 (5 bases). Germline V gene data show CDR1 as SGHTA and CDR2 as FQGNSA. V was trimmed by 1 base and J by 6 bases, leaving 13 bases between them. This CDR3 contains 15 residues. CDR3 sequence (DNA): TGTGCCAGCAGCTTAGGGGGCCCCTGGGGCAATGAGCAGTTCTTC. Protein sequence: CASSLGGPWGNEQFF.

A single count supports this clone. The V call is TRBV5-1, the J call TRBJ1-4, with TRBD1 matching over 9 bases. The germline V gene has CDR1 SGHRS and CDR2 YFSETQ. The CDR3 consists of 14 residues. V was pared by 4 bases and J by 8 bases, with 6 bases of the junction left unmatched. The CDR3 sequence: CASSTGQGAEKLFF. Written as DNA, the CDR3 is TGCGCCAGCAGCACGGGACAGGGTGCGGAAAAACTGTTTTTT.

The chain uses TRBV14 and TRBJ1-1; a weak D match, TRBD1 (5 bases). In germline, CDR1 is SGHDN, CDR2 FVKESK. The CDR3 length is 13 residues. V lost 4 bases, J lost 4 bases, and 10 bases lay in between. CDR3 amino acids: CASSPTGGTEAFF. The CDR3 DNA reads as TGTGCCAGCAGCCCCACCGGGGGCACTGAAGCTTTCTTT.

The chain is built from TRBV4-3 and TRBJ2-2; no reliable D call. Germline CDR1 is LGHNA and CDR2 is YSLEER. This CDR3 region has 18 residues. V dropped 0 bases and J dropped 7 bases, with 21 bases sitting between them. The CDR3 region has the DNA TGCGCCAGCAGCCAAGATCCCGGCCGAAAGAACGGGTTCGGGGAGCTGTTTTTT. Translation: CASSQDPGRKNGFGELFF.

The genes are TRBV7-2 and TRBJ1-2, with D possibly matching TRBD1 (5 bases). Looked up from germline, CDR1 is SGHTA and CDR2 is FQGNSA. The CDR3 is 15 residues long. V dropped 5 bases and J dropped 3 bases, with 16 bases sitting between them. CDR3 DNA: TGTGCCAGCAGCGTTGGCGGGGAGGGGTACTATGGCTACACCTTC. Translation: CASSVGGEGYYGYTF. Based on the CDR3 plus reference TRBV7-2 and TRBJ1-2, the full variable domain is GAGVSQSPSNKVTEKGKDVELRCDPISGHTALYWYRQSLGQGLEFLIYFQGNSAPDKSGLPSDRFSAERTGGSVSTLTIQRTQQEDSAVYLCASSVGGEGYYGYTFGSGTRLTVV.

The chain has TRBV6-2 or TRBV6-3 and TRBJ2-7; TRBD1 agrees at 8 bases. V was clipped by 2 bases and J by 2 bases; unmatched bases: 5. Germline values: CDR1 MNHEY, CDR2 SVGEGT. The CDR3 runs 15 residues. This CDR3 reads CASSYGGTGAYEQYF. CDR3 bases: TGTGCCAGCAGTTACGGGGGGACAGGAGCCTACGAGCAGTACTTC.

CDR3 sequence reads: CASSSQGFSGNTIYF. In DNA, the CDR3 is TGTGCCAGCAGCTCACAGGGGTTCTCTGGAAACACCATATATTTT. The rearrangement uses TRBV7-9 and TRBJ1-3; TRBD1 matches 7 bases. The CDR3 is 15 amino acids. The germline V gene encodes CDR1 SEHNR and CDR2 FQNEAQ (reference sequence). Losses at the gene ends were 4 bases for V and 0 bases for J; bases not matched to a gene: 3. The complete variable domain, with remaining parts taken from reference TRBV7-9 and TRBJ1-3, reads DTGVSQNPRHKITKRGQNVTFRCDPISEHNRLYWYRQTLGQGPEFLTYFQNEAQLEKSRLLSDRFSAERPKGSFSTLEIQRTEQGDSAMYLCASSSQGFSGNTIYFGEGSWLTVV.

The CDR3 reads CSAVRDRGNYGYTF. The CDR3 DNA is TGCAGCGCCGTAAGGGACAGGGGTAACTATGGCTACACCTTC. The chain combines TRBV29-1 with TRBJ1-2, with 10 positions matching TRBD1. J was trimmed by 1 base and V by 7 bases; bases with no gene match: 6. Germline CDR1 is SQVTM and CDR2 is ANQGSEA. The CDR3 sequence is 14 residues long.

This clone was picked up one time. The V and J genes are TRBV7-9 and TRBJ2-7; D is undetermined. The CDR3 extends over 13 amino acids. Trimming stripped 5 bases from V and 5 bases from J, with 13 bases between. Per germline, CDR1 SEHNR and CDR2 FQNEAQ (reference sequence). Here the CDR3 reads CASSTRTVDEQYF. The CDR3 DNA reads as TGTGCCAGCAGCACGAGGACGGTAGACGAGCAGTACTTC.

This clone has only one observation. J is TRBJ1-2 and V is TRBV12-3 or TRBV12-4, with D uncertain. V was trimmed by 2 bases and J by 6 bases, leaving 10 bases between them. The CDR3 runs to 13 residues. CDR3 sequence (DNA): TGTGCCAGCAGTTTAAAAATCGTCGATGGCTACACCTTC. Translated: CASSLKIVDGYTF.

The chain employs TRBV7-2 and TRBJ2-1; 9 nucleotides align to TRBD2. Germline-derived CDR1 and CDR2 are SGHTA and FQGNSA. This CDR3 is built from 14 residues. J lost 10 bases, V lost 4 bases, and 8 bases had no gene match. The CDR3 nucleotides are TGTGCCAGCAGCTCCGCGGGAGGGAATGGGGAGCAGTTCTTC. This encodes CASSSAGGNGEQFF. The full variable domain, in which reference TRBV7-2 and TRBJ2-1 provide the parts outside the CDR3, is GAGVSQSPSNKVTEKGKDVELRCDPISGHTALYWYRQSLGQGLEFLIYFQGNSAPDKSGLPSDRFSAERTGGSVSTLTIQRTQQEDSAVYLCASSSAGGNGEQFFGPGTRLTVL.

This chain connects TRBV7-9 to TRBJ2-5; TRBD1 matches 7 bases. The J segment lost 4 bases and the V segment lost 4 bases, leaving 3 bases of the junction unmatched. CDR3 size: 13 residues. Germline CDR1 SEHNR, CDR2 FQNEAQ (reference sequence). The CDR3 loop reads CASSSRQGETQYF. The CDR3 DNA reads as TGTGCCAGCAGCTCCAGACAGGGAGAGACCCAGTACTTC.

The rearrangement uses TRBV4-3 and TRBJ2-1; the match to TRBD2 covers 14 bases. CDR3 length: 18 residues. Per germline, CDR1 LGHNA and CDR2 YSLEER. V lost 3 bases to trimming and J lost 1 base; unmatched junction nucleotides: 5. The DNA of the CDR3 is TGCGCCAGCAGCCAGGGACTAGCGGGGGACCCATCCTACAATGAGCAGTTCTTC. Residues: CASSQGLAGDPSYNEQFF.

The gene calls are TRBV6-5 and TRBJ1-2, with 8 bases lining up with TRBD1. Germline V gives CDR1 MNHEY, CDR2 SVGAGI. Trimming removed 5 bases from V and 7 bases from J; junction bases left unmatched: 12. The CDR3 is 15 amino acids. CDR3 sequence (DNA): TGTGCCAGCAGTCCCGGACAGGGCCGTTTCTCTGGCTACACCTTC. This sequence encodes CASSPGQGRFSGYTF.

This chain joins TRBV10-3 and TRBJ1-3; D is unresolved. This CDR3 is built from 13 residues. V shed 0 bases and J shed 7 bases, with 7 bases lying between them. CDR1 and CDR2 from the germline V gene are ENHRY and SYGVKD. CDR3 protein: CAISESKFNTIYF. Written as DNA, the CDR3 is TGTGCCATCAGTGAGTCTAAATTTAACACCATATATTTT.

The genes are TRBV28 and TRBJ2-7, with D possibly called TRBD1 or TRBD2 (5 bases each). V dropped 5 bases and J dropped 7 bases, with 15 bases sitting between them. There are 13 residues in the CDR3. Looked up from germline, CDR1 is MDHEN and CDR2 is SYDVKM. CDR3 DNA: TGTGCCAGCAGTACCGGGGCCGAGTGGGAGCAGTACTTC. Residues: CASSTGAEWEQYF.

V usage is TRBV25-1 and J usage is TRBJ2-1; the D is unclear. V was shortened by 0 bases and J by 9 bases, with 12 bases between the two germline ends. This CDR3 is built from 14 residues. Germline loops: CDR1 MGHDK, CDR2 SYGVNS. In DNA, the CDR3 is TGTGCCAGCAGTGAATACGTCCAGGCAGGTGAGCAGTTCTTC. This codes for CASSEYVQAGEQFF.